This T cell receptor beta chain is from a study of T cell changes during pregnancy in multiple sclerosis. This table comes from immunoSEQ multiplex PCR, and its TCRdb copy is limited to in-frame clones, with some not included. The repertoire holds 35,000 to 50,000 clones, with under 90% as singletons. The CDR3 has 15 residues. V was trimmed by 0 bases and J by 4 bases, leaving 10 bases between them. Germline values: CDR1 SGHTA, CDR2 FQGNSA. Source: peripheral blood, taken in the second trimester of pregnancy. The TCR originated in a female donor in good health, enrolled as a control in a pregnancy study. The V call is TRBV7-2, the J call TRBJ2-1; D remains unclear. This chain's CDR3 is CASSLAVGPYNEQFF. For the CDR3, the DNA is TGTGCCAGCAGCTTAGCAGTTGGGCCATACAATGAGCAGTTCTTC.